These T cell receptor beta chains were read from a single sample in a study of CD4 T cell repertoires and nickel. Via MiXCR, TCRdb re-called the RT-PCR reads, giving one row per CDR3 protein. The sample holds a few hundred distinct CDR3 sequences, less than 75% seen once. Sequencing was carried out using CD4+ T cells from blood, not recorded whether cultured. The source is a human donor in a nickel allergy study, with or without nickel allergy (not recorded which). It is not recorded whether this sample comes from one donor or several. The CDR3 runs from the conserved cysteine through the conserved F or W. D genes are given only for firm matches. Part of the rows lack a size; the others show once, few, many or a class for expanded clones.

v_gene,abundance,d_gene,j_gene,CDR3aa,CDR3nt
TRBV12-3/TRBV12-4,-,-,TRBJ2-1,CASTPSGRLSNEQFF,TGTGCCAGCACCCCCTCGGGGAGACTGTCCAATGAGCAGTTCTTC
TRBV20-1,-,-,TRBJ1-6,CSARDQYNSPLHF,TGCAGTGCTAGAGACCAATATAATTCACCCCTCCACTTT
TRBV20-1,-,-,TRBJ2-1,CSARPFNEQFF,TGCAGTGCTAGACCTTTTAATGAGCAGTTCTTC
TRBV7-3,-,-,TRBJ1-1,CASSSRSATEAFF,TGTGCCAGCAGCTCGCGGTCGGCGACTGAAGCTTTCTTT
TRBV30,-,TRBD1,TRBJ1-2,CAWSVPGTGANYGYTF,TGTGCCTGGAGTGTGCCGGGGACAGGGGCTAACTATGGCTACACCTTC
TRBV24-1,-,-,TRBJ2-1,CATSDELGEQFF,TGTGCCACCAGTGATGAGCTAGGAGAGCAGTTCTTC
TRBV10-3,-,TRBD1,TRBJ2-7,CAIRDTDRGPNEQYF,TGTGCCATCAGAGACACAGACAGGGGTCCCAACGAGCAGTACTTC
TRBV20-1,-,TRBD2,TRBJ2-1,CSAYPSPGGSVEQFF,TGCAGTGCCTACCCTTCTCCAGGCGGGAGTGTTGAGCAGTTCTTC
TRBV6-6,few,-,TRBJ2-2,CASSTGQHTGELFF,TGTGCCAGCAGTACGGGACAACACACCGGGGAGCTGTTTTTT
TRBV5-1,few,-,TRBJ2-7,CASGIDWGSYEQYF,TGCGCCAGCGGAATCGACTGGGGGTCCTACGAGCAGTACTTC
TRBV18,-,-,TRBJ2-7,CASSPTGSYEQYF,TGTGCCAGCTCACCAACGGGGTCCTACGAGCAGTACTTC
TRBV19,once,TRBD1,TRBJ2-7,CASSNRDRGFAYF,TGTGCCAGTAGTAACCGGGACAGGGGGTTCGCCTACTTC
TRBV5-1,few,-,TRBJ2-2,CASSLARGANTGELFF,TGCGCCAGCAGCTTGGCGCGCGGGGCGAACACCGGGGAGCTGTTTTTT
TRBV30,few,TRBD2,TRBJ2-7,CAWSRLLAGEQYF,TGTGCCTGGAGTCGTTTACTAGCGGGAGAGCAGTACTTC
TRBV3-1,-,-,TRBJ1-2,CASSSDGYHANYGYTF,TGTGCCAGCAGCTCGGACGGCTATCATGCTAACTATGGCTACACCTTC
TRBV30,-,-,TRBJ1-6,CASAANWGPSPLHF,TGTGCCTCCGCGGCCAATTGGGGCCCCTCACCCCTCCACTTT
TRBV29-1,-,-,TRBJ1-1,CSRTGDMLLDTEAFF,TGCAGCCGAACGGGGGATATGCTGCTCGACACTGAAGCTTTCTTT
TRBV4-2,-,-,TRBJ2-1,CASSQGSLAELYNEQFF,TGTGCCAGCAGCCAAGGAAGCTTAGCGGAGCTCTACAATGAGCAGTTCTTC
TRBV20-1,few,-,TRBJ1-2,CRPGGGDYGYTF,TGCAGACCCGGAGGAGGGGACTATGGCTACACCTTC
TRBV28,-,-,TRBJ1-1,CASSLRGPVEAFF,TGTGCCAGCAGTTTGAGGGGTCCGGTTGAAGCTTTCTTT
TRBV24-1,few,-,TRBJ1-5,CATSLEQPQHF,TGTGCCACCAGTCTCGAACAGCCCCAGCATTTT
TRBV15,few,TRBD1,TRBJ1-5,CATEQGGRGNQPQHF,TGTGCCACCGAACAGGGGGGGCGGGGCAATCAGCCCCAGCATTTT
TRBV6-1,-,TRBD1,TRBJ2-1,CASSLLIGTGVENEQFF,TGTGCCAGCAGTCTCCTAATTGGGACAGGGGTAGAGAATGAGCAGTTCTTC
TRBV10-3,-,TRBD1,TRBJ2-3,CAIKGAFSTDTQYF,TGTGCCATCAAGGGGGCATTTAGCACAGATACGCAGTATTTT
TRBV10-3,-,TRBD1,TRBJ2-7,CAISPTGDHEQYF,TGTGCCATCAGTCCGACAGGGGACCACGAGCAGTACTTC
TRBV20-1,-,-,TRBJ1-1,CSADLGTEAFF,TGCAGTGCCGACCTCGGGACTGAAGCTTTCTTT
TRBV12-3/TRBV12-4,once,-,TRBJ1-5,CASRHTDQPQHF,TGTGCCAGCAGGCACACAGATCAGCCCCAGCATTTT
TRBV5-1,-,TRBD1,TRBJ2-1,CASSETGTGLINEQFF,TGCGCCAGCAGCGAAACCGGGACAGGTCTTATCAATGAGCAGTTCTTC
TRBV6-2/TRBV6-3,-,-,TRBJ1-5,CASTDRTGGGNQPQHF,TGTGCCAGCACCGATAGGACGGGAGGGGGCAATCAGCCCCAGCATTTT
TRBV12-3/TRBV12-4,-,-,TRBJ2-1,CASSRHVGGRAHEQFF,TGTGCCAGCAGTCGACATGTGGGGGGGCGGGCTCATGAGCAGTTCTTC
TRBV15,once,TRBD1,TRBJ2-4,CATSLLQGQGNIQYF,TGTGCCACCAGCTTACTCCAGGGACAGGGTAACATTCAGTACTTC
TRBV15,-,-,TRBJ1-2,CATSRGQDLGYGYTF,TGTGCCACCAGCAGAGGCCAGGACCTTGGCTATGGCTACACCTTC
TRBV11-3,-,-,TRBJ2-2,CASSLYGNTGELFF,TGTGCCAGCAGCCTTTACGGGAACACCGGGGAGCTGTTTTTT
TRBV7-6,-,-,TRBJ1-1,CASSSHPGTVATEAFF,TGTGCCAGCAGCTCCCACCCCGGGACCGTCGCCACTGAAGCTTTCTTT
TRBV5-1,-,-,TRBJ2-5,CASSPQVKETQYF,TGCGCCAGCAGCCCACAGGTTAAAGAGACCCAGTACTTC